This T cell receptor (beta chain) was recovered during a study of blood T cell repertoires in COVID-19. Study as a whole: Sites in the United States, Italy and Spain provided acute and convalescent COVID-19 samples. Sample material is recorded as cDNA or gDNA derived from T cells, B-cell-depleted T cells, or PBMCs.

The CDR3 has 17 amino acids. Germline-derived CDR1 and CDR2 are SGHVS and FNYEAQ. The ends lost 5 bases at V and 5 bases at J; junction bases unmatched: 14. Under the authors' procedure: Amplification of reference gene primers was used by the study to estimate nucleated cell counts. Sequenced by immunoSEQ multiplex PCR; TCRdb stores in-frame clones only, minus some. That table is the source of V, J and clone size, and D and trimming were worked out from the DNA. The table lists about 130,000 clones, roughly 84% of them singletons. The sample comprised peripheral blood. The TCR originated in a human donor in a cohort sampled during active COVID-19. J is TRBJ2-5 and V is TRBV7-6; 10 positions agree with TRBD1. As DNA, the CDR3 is TGTGCCAGCAGCCGGGACAGGGGATTTGATTTGGTCGAGACCCAGTACTTC. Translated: CASSRDRGFDLVETQYF.